This T cell receptor beta chain was found in a study of cytomegalovirus exposure and HLA in healthy donors. Primers: 60 Vbeta forward and 13 Jbeta reverse. Sequencing used immunoSEQ multiplex PCR; TCRdb keeps in-frame clones, though not all of them. The data hold over 200,000 clones, with about 72% observed a single time. The V end was cut by 6 bases, the J end by 3 bases, with 15 bases between. This CDR3 has 15 amino acids. Per germline, CDR1 SGHRS and CDR2 YFSETQ. Participants comprised healthy donors of bone marrow. While unrecorded immune exposures were likely, the donors were nominally healthy when sampled. Concerning this clone itself: Its antigen is currently unknown.

Study conclusions and caveats: After further analysis at a later stage, 16,951 TCR beta sequences were associated with HLA alleles at 0.05 false discovery rate. The only immune exposure information that was available was CMV serostatus.

This receptor was obtained from a male donor in good health and CMV-seronegative. The chain joins TRBV5-1 to TRBJ2-2; D possibly corresponds to TRBD2 (7 bases). Sequencing was performed on PBMCs. CDR3 protein: CASTVGAGDTGELFF. DNA for the CDR3: TGCGCCAGCACCGTGGGGGCGGGAGACACCGGGGAGCTGTTTTTT.